The rows below give T cell receptor beta chains drawn from one sample of a study of T cells in localized non-small cell lung cancer. Measured with immunoSEQ multiplex PCR; TCRdb has only the in-frame clones, and not every one. Among around 1,000 clones listed, about 30% were seen once. The material was lung tumor tissue, obtained before any cancer treatment. The source is a male donor aged 60 or over with stage II squamous cell lung carcinoma. Both conserved end residues are part of each CDR3. Rows give clone size only sometimes, using once, few, many, or a class for an expanded clone.

14 TRBJ1-3 TRBV18 NA CASSPGQTGNTIYF
17 TRBJ1-2 TRBV5-1 NA CASSSSRQESYNYGYTF
13 TRBJ2-5 TRBV29-1 NA CSVARGGGETQYF
15 TRBJ1-2 TRBV28 NA CASSSPGDRVYGYTF
16 TRBJ2-1 TRBV19 few CASSSPTGYSYNEQFF
15 TRBJ1-1 TRBV15 few CATSRDPELRGEAFF
13 TRBJ2-5 TRBV9 NA CASTGLAGGSQYF
15 TRBJ1-4 TRBV18 few CASSWGQGESEKLFF
14 TRBJ1-1 TRBV5-1 NA CASSQGTPSTEAFF
15 TRBJ1-4 TRBV9 NA CASSPPGTHNEKLFF
14 TRBJ2-1 TRBV11-3 NA CASSLGGSNNEQFF
14 TRBJ1-4 TRBV9 NA CASNRDRGDEKLFF
15 TRBJ2-2 TRBV29-1 NA CSALGDRGRDGELFF
15 TRBJ1-4 TRBV1 NA CASSRPGAGDEKLFF
14 TRBJ1-2 TRBV15 NA CATAQLTQVYGYTF
14 TRBJ1-1 TRBV9 large CASSEPKMNTEAFF
12 TRBJ2-7 TRBV6-8 NA CASSPSPYEQYF
13 TRBJ2-2 TRBV29-1 NA CSVDLSTTGELFF
18 TRBJ2-1 TRBV23-1 few CASSHNTGTSGSTHEQFF
13 TRBJ2-7 TRBV6-8 NA CAITSTGSYEQYF
17 TRBJ2-6 TRBV10-1 NA CASSSTGSGSGANVLTF
15 TRBJ1-2 TRBV11-3 medium-sized CASSLEIGGAYGYTF
16 TRBJ1-1 TRBV19 NA CASSATAAGGWTEAFF
17 TRBJ2-3 TRBV28 NA CASSFGTVSWGTDTQYF
14 TRBJ2-5 TRBV11-1 few CASNPGLAGYTQYF
20 TRBJ2-4 TRBV15 NA CATSRDLLLWREVAKNIQYF
13 TRBJ2-5 TRBV6-8 NA CASSKPGVGTQYF
12 TRBJ2-1 TRBV27 NA CASRPQGLGQFF
14 TRBJ2-7 TRBV8-2 few CASSPGTGGYEQYF